This record covers a single T cell receptor beta chain. This clone was picked up a small number of times. The clone's antigen remains unknown. No much larger clonotype is one base removed from it; base qualities were not supplied. The data belong to a study of blood T cell repertoires in COVID-19 (dated by TCRdb to 2018 to 2021). Turning to the overall study: Collaborator samples came from the United States, Italy and Spain and covered acute and convalescent phases of COVID-19. The repertoires were released in a freely available public database intended as a resource for research on the immune response to SARS-CoV-2. Where HLA class I and class II types were available, the types were taken from metadata supplied by the sample provider, not from assay-based typing. The sample metadata nearly always contained a de-identified subject ID, COVID-19 status, age in years and sex. Subjects who had been exposed to COVID-19, were actively infected with it, or had recovered from it provided the deeply sampled blood TCRbeta repertoires that made up the dataset. The prospective study material was composed of cDNA or gDNA derived from T cells, B-cell-depleted T cells, or PBMCs. The samples were drawn from two sources: the first 160 participants of the ongoing ImmuneRACE study, and 1,200 or so subjects contributed by 6 global collaborators.

Whole blood was collected in K2EDTA tubes by collaborating institutions according to the institutions' own protocols. Collaborator samples were shipped for TCRbeta analysis as frozen whole blood, isolated PBMCs, or DNA extracted from either sample type. Between the V and J ends, shortened by 6 bases and 1 base respectively, the junction contains 26 bases. The CDR3 contains 19 residues, cysteine and phenylalanine counted. The kept DNA is CDR3 alone, 57 bases in frame from the first base. Based on the germline V gene, the CDR1 and CDR2 sequences are MDHEN and SYDVKM. TCRbeta CDR3 regions were amplified from genomic DNA using the immunoSEQ Assay, a bias-controlled multiplex PCR. Turning to the authors' computational methods: The number of nucleated cells in each sample was estimated by amplification of reference gene primers within the assay. Sequence reads were collapsed and filtered to measure the absolute abundance of every unique TCRbeta CDR3 rearrangement. For each sample, productive Simpson clonality was calculated by taking the square root of Simpson's diversity index across productive rearrangements. The immuneACCESS repertoire file appears here via TCRdb, limited to in-frame rearrangements. These files lack a portion of the clones; in checked studies, under half of the deficit traces to unresolved V genes, and the cause of the others is not known. The D gene and trimming were derived from the DNA, and the V and J assignments and clone size from that table. This sample holds tens of thousands of clones; approximately 89% were observed only once. Clones ranked in the top ten supply around 7.4% of the sample.

Study-level results and caveats: How much clinical and demographic metadata was included differed by source and by participant, and the metadata was provided uncurated.

This receptor chain uses TRBV28 and TRBJ2-3, with TRBD2 tentatively as D gene (7 bases match). The TCR was taken from a human donor with acute or convalescent COVID-19. The donor label of this sample is uncertain. Material: peripheral blood. The CDR3 region: CASRPGAGRGDLGTDTQYF. The nucleotides are TGTGCCAGCAGACCTGGGGCAGGGAGGGGGGACTTAGGCACAGATACGCAGTATTTT.